This passage covers 31 T cell receptor beta chains from one sample sequenced in a study of spatial heterogeneity in lung cancer. Points from the study as a whole: Mutation tallies in tumors tracked expanded intratumoral alpha and beta TCR counts.

Stated time point: sample taken at primary tumor resection. A single record per CDR3 protein comes from TCRdb applying MiXCR to the 5' RACE reads. Of approximately 15,000 distinct CDR3 sequences listed, about 4.8% are singletons. The antigens these receptors bind are not known. The sample was lung tumor tissue, taken at surgery. All receptors derive from a female donor with early-stage non-small cell lung cancer.

Many counts were recorded for this clonotype. Because the library targeted alpha chains, this beta chain is an off-target read whose size means little. The V gene is TRBV12-5, the J gene TRBJ1-5; TRBD1 is a possible D gene (5 bases). CDR1 is LGHNT and CDR2 is FRNRAP in the germline V gene. The CDR3 totals 15 residues. Trimming stripped 3 bases from V and 4 bases from J, with 13 bases between. CDR3 residues: CASGLGTSLNQPQHF. The CDR3 nucleotides are TGTGCTAGTGGTTTAGGGACGTCATTAAATCAGCCCCAGCATTTT.

At least ten counts were recorded for this clonotype. This beta chain appears as a stray read in a library generated for alpha chains; its size is not informative. This rearrangement joins TRBV5-1 to TRBJ2-3, with D possibly matching TRBD2 (6 bases). The germline gives CDR1 SGHRS, CDR2 YFSETQ. The length of the CDR3 is 13 residues. V gave up 4 bases and J gave up 6 bases, with 12 bases separating them. The DNA of the CDR3 is TGCGCCAGCAGCCCGGGACTTTTGGATACGCAGTATTTT. This gives the protein CASSPGLLDTQYF.

This clonotype appeared many times. The library was prepared for alpha chains; this beta chain is a stray read, so its frequency means little. The V call is TRBV9, the J call TRBJ2-2; D is undetermined. The germline V gene has CDR1 SGDLS and CDR2 YYNGEE. This CDR3 spans 14 amino acids. Trimming pared 0 bases from V and 4 bases from J, leaving 7 bases between. The CDR3, as DNA: TGTGCCAGCAGCGTAGGGTCCCGCACCGGGGAGCTGTTTTTT. Protein product: CASSVGSRTGELFF.

This clonotype was counted at least ten times. Found in a library prepared for alpha chains, this beta chain is an off-target read, and its abundance has little meaning. V gene TRBV11-2 combines with J gene TRBJ2-1; D possibly matches TRBD1 or TRBD2 (7 bases each). The CDR3 totals 14 residues. From germline, CDR1 is SGHAT and CDR2 FQNNGV. Trimming removed 2 bases at V and 7 bases at J, with 12 bases between. The CDR3 DNA reads TGTGCCAGCAGCTTAAACAGGGGAGGGAATGAGCAGTTCTTC. Protein product: CASSLNRGGNEQFF.

This clonotype was observed at least ten times. Since it is a stray read in a library aimed at alpha chains, this beta chain has a size that is not meaningful. The gene calls are TRBV29-1 and TRBJ2-7; perhaps TRBD1 as D (6 bases). Germline V lookup: CDR1 SQVTM, CDR2 ANQGSEA. Trimming took 5 bases from V and 0 from J, leaving 14 bases between them. This CDR3 has 14 amino acids. As DNA, the CDR3 is TGCAGCGTTCTTGGACAGCGAGACTCCTACGAGCAGTACTTC. Amino acids: CSVLGQRDSYEQYF.

This clonotype was counted at least ten times. The size of this beta chain means little, since it is a stray read in a library made for alpha chains. The rearrangement links TRBV5-5 to TRBJ2-1; no clear D gene. The germline V and J ends were trimmed by 5 bases and 3 bases, with 12 bases remaining between them. CDR1 and CDR2 from the germline V gene are SGHKS and YYEKEE (reference sequence). The CDR3 is made up of 14 amino acids. The CDR3 region has the DNA TGTGCCAGCAGTCCTAAATATAACTACAATGAGCAGTTCTTC. Translated, it gives CASSPKYNYNEQFF.

This clonotype was counted ten times or more. This beta chain is an off-target read within a library intended for alpha chains, so its frequency means little. The chain joins TRBV3-1 to TRBJ2-5; TRBD2 aligns across 10 bases. From germline, CDR1 is LGHDT and CDR2 YNNKEL (reference sequence). Germline trimming cut 4 bases from V and 7 bases from J; bases unmatched to any gene: 6. The CDR3 runs 14 residues. The CDR3, as DNA: TGTGCCAGCAGCCCAGCGGGGGGGCCTGGGACCCAGTACTTC. Its translation is CASSPAGGPGTQYF.

This clonotype came up many times. A library made for alpha chains picked up this beta chain off target, so its size means little. The rearrangement links TRBV5-1 to TRBJ2-7; a weak D match, TRBD2 (6 bases). Germline CDR1 is SGHRS and CDR2 is YFSETQ. Trimming took off 2 bases at V and 4 bases at J, with 16 bases between the two ends. The CDR3 has 15 amino acids. The CDR3: CASSFKQRGGYEQYF. DNA of the CDR3: TGCGCCAGCAGCTTCAAGCAAAGGGGAGGATACGAGCAGTACTTC.

This clonotype has at least ten counts. A library prepared for alpha chains yielded this beta chain as an off-target read; its size is of little meaning. The V gene is TRBV12-3 or TRBV12-4, the J gene TRBJ2-2; D gene unclear. CDR3 length: 12 amino acids. Trimming removed 6 bases from V and 5 bases from J, with 7 bases in between. CDR3 residues: CASRISTGELFF. The CDR3 DNA follows: TGTGCCAGCAGGATCAGTACCGGGGAGCTGTTTTTT.

This clonotype was counted many times. This beta chain slipped into a library made for alpha chains as a stray read, so its size is not meaningful. The chain joins TRBV14 to TRBJ2-7, with a tentative D call TRBD2 (7 bases). This CDR3 region has 16 residues. Deletions cut 1 base from V and 2 bases from J, with 15 bases between. In germline, CDR1 is SGHDN, CDR2 FVKESK. The CDR3 DNA follows: TGTGCCAGCAGCCAAGGTCGGGGGGCCTTCCCCTACGAGCAGTACTTC. Its protein is CASSQGRGAFPYEQYF. Supplemented by reference TRBV14 and TRBJ2-7, the full variable domain reads EAGVTQFPSHSVIEKGQTVTLRCDPISGHDNLYWYRRVMGKEIKFLLHFVKESKQDESGMPNNRFLAERTGGTYSTLKVQPAELEDSGVYFCASSQGRGAFPYEQYFGPGTRLTVT.

This clonotype was counted at least ten times. The library was built for alpha chains, so this beta chain is an off-target read and its size means little. The V and J genes are TRBV18 and TRBJ1-6; D is possibly TRBD1 (6 bases). CDR1 is KGHSH, CDR2 LQKENI, per germline. This CDR3 contains 15 residues. Trimming pared 2 bases from V and 8 bases from J, leaving 13 bases between. CDR3 sequence (DNA): TGTGCCAGCTCACCAACGGGGGGGCCACATTCACCCCTCCACTTT. It encodes CASSPTGGPHSPLHF.

In this sample, this clonotype turned up many times. Being off target in a library aimed at alpha chains, this beta chain has a size of little meaning. The chain uses TRBV6-5 and TRBJ1-1; 11 nucleotides align to TRBD1. Germline trimming cut 2 bases from V and 4 bases from J; bases unmatched to any gene: 6. The germline V gene has CDR1 MNHEY and CDR2 SVGAGI. This CDR3 has 16 amino acids. CDR3 in amino acids: CASSYSPGQGVTEAFF. The CDR3 nucleotides are TGTGCCAGCAGTTACAGTCCGGGACAGGGGGTCACTGAAGCTTTCTTT.

In its sample, this clonotype ranks as medium-sized (0.01 to 0.1%). The library was designed around alpha chains, so this beta chain is a stray read whose abundance carries little weight. The genes are TRBV12-3 or TRBV12-4 and TRBJ1-2; no firm D call. V was clipped by 3 bases and J by 1 base, with 6 bases between them. The CDR3 has 13 residues. The CDR3 here is CASSFWVNYGYTF. For the CDR3, the DNA is TGTGCCAGCAGTTTTTGGGTTAACTATGGCTACACCTTC.

Worth noting for this clonotype: This beta chain appears as a stray read in a library generated for alpha chains; its size is not informative. The chain joins TRBV2 to TRBJ2-3; D is unclear. CDR1 is SNHLY and CDR2 is FYNNEI in the germline V gene. The CDR3 is 12 amino acids. The V end was cut by 5 bases, the J end by 5 bases, with 8 bases between. The CDR3 protein is CASSPEGDTQYF. CDR3 DNA: TGTGCCAGCAGTCCCGAAGGAGATACGCAGTATTTT.

The sample holds many counts of this clonotype. Because this beta chain is a stray read in a library intended to capture alpha chains, its abundance should not be given much weight. This chain links TRBV29-1 with TRBJ1-1, with D perhaps TRBD1 (5 bases). The CDR3 loop spans 12 amino acids. Germline V gene sequence: CDR1 SQVTM, CDR2 ANQGSEA. With 6 bases removed from V and 9 bases from J, the gap between germline ends came to 17 bases. Here the CDR3 reads CSVARGFEKAFF. The CDR3 nucleotides are TGCAGCGTGGCTCGGGGGTTCGAAAAAGCTTTCTTT.

This clonotype was seen at least ten times. With the library built for alpha chains, this beta chain is off target and its frequency is not meaningful. CDR3 DNA sequence: TGTGCCAGCAGTTCCCAATGGCTAGCGGGGGGGAACACCGGGGAGCTGTTTTTT. Protein product: CASSSQWLAGGNTGELFF. V usage is TRBV27 and J usage is TRBJ2-2, with TRBD2 matching 11 bases. The germline V gene has CDR1 MNHEY and CDR2 SMNVEV (reference sequence). The V gene end was trimmed by 4 bases and the J gene end by 1 base; junction bases not matched to a gene: 8. The CDR3 sequence is 18 residues long.

This clonotype was counted ten times or more. Little can be read into the size of this beta chain, an off-target read in a library designed for alpha chains. This chain uses TRBV15 with TRBJ1-5; a possible D gene is TRBD1 (6 bases). Germline CDR1 LNHNV, CDR2 YYDKDF (reference sequence). The ends were cut back, 8 bases at V and 5 bases at J, with 16 bases in the middle. The CDR3 has 14 amino acids. CDR3 coding DNA: TGTGCCACCGGGCCTGGACAGCTCGATCAGCCCCAGCATTTT. Translation gives CATGPGQLDQPQHF.

This clonotype has a count of ten or more. Within a library made for alpha chains, this beta chain is off target, and its count is uninformative. The chain is built from TRBV28 and TRBJ2-7, with D possibly being TRBD1 or TRBD2 (5 bases each). Trimming took off 3 bases at V and 3 bases at J, with 12 bases between the two ends. CDR1 is MDHEN, CDR2 SYDVKM, per germline. The CDR3 length is 14 residues. CDR3: CASSFPGSNYEQYF. The CDR3 DNA reads as TGTGCCAGCAGTTTCCCAGGGAGTAACTACGAGCAGTACTTC.

This clonotype was picked up a small number of times. This beta chain represents an off-target read in a library built for alpha chains; its size is of limited meaning. The rearrangement links TRBV27 to TRBJ2-7; D possibly corresponds to TRBD1 (6 bases). This CDR3 comprises 15 residues. V was shortened by 1 base and J by 6 bases, with 16 bases between the two germline ends. Germline V gene lookup returns CDR1 MNHEY and CDR2 SMNVEV (reference sequence). CDR3 sequence reads: CASSLLGAGQGEQYF. In DNA, the CDR3 is TGTGCCAGCAGTTTATTGGGGGCAGGTCAAGGCGAGCAGTACTTC.

This clonotype was recorded many times. Since the library was made to target alpha chains, this beta chain is a stray read and its abundance is not meaningful. The CDR3, as DNA: TGTGCCAGCAGTGAAGGGGACGGACCAGATACGCAGTATTTT. This codes for CASSEGDGPDTQYF. The chain employs TRBV6-1 and TRBJ2-3; D assignment may be TRBD1 or TRBD2 (5 bases each). Per germline, CDR1 MNHNS and CDR2 SASEGT. The germline V and J ends were trimmed by 1 base and 4 bases, with 9 bases remaining between them. CDR3 length: 14 residues.

This clonotype was seen many times. This beta chain is an off-target read within a library intended for alpha chains, so its frequency means little. This chain joins TRBV7-9 and TRBJ1-1, with 7 positions matching TRBD1. Germline CDR1 is SEHNR and CDR2 is FQNEAQ (reference sequence). V trimming: 5 bases; J trimming: 7 bases; junction bases outside the gene matches: 1. The CDR3 consists of 11 residues. The CDR3 loop reads CASSRDSEAFF. The CDR3 bases are TGTGCCAGCAGCCGGGACAGTGAAGCTTTCTTT.

For this clonotype: The library was designed around alpha chains, so this beta chain is a stray read whose abundance carries little weight. The chain uses TRBV28 and TRBJ2-3, with 8 bases aligning to TRBD2. CDR3 length equals 15 residues. Germline V CDR1 and CDR2: MDHEN, SYDVKM. V lost 4 bases, J lost 4 bases, and 7 bases stayed unmatched. The DNA for the CDR3 is TGTGCCAGCAGTTCACCCCTAGCGGGCGCAGATACGCAGTATTTT. This encodes CASSSPLAGADTQYF.

In its sample, this clonotype ranks as medium-sized. As an off-target read in a library built for alpha chains, this beta chain has a frequency of little significance. V usage is TRBV19 and J usage is TRBJ1-5; D is unresolved. The CDR3 sequence is 14 residues long. Trimming pared 4 bases from V and 1 base from J, leaving 8 bases between. CDR1 LNHDA and CDR2 SQIVND come from the germline V gene (reference sequence). This chain's CDR3 is CASSTQKSNQPQHF. CDR3 coding DNA: TGTGCCAGTAGTACCCAGAAGAGCAATCAGCCCCAGCATTTT.

This clonotype occurred many times. This beta chain represents an off-target read in a library built for alpha chains; its size is of limited meaning. In nucleotides, the CDR3 is TGTGCCAGCAGTTTCCCCAGGGATCCAGAACCCAGCGGGGCCAACGTCCTGACTTTC. It codes for CASSFPRDPEPSGANVLTF. The chain links TRBV28 to TRBJ2-6; possibly TRBD1 for D (5 bases). The germline V and J ends were trimmed by 3 bases and 4 bases, with 22 bases remaining between them. The CDR3 runs to 19 residues. The germline CDR1 and CDR2 sequences are MDHEN and SYDVKM.

This clonotype was seen many times. This beta chain came through as a stray read in a library set up for alpha chains, and its size says little. This chain connects TRBV20-1 to TRBJ2-4; weak D call: TRBD1 (6 bases). Trimming stripped 0 bases from V and 10 bases from J, with 16 bases between. The CDR3 is 14 residues long. Germline-derived CDR1 and CDR2 are DFQATT and SNEGSKA (reference sequence). CDR3 loop: CSAREPLSGEIQYF. CDR3 in DNA: TGCAGTGCTAGAGAACCCCTGTCAGGGGAGATTCAGTACTTC.

The sample holds many counts of this clonotype. This beta chain is an unintended read in a library built for alpha chains; its size means little. The chain couples TRBV20-1 to TRBJ2-2; D perhaps matches TRBD2 (5 bases). V lost 1 base and J 5 bases, leaving 11 bases between the germline ends. CDR3 size: 14 residues. The germline V gene encodes CDR1 DFQATT and CDR2 SNEGSKA (reference sequence). CDR3 in amino acids: CSARVQTGTGELFF. The CDR3 bases are TGCAGTGCTAGAGTCCAGACGGGGACCGGGGAGCTGTTTTTT.

This clonotype was observed at least ten times. This beta chain appears as a stray read in a library generated for alpha chains; its size is not informative. The V call is TRBV12-3 or TRBV12-4, the J call TRBJ2-3; D unclear. Trimming stripped 1 base from V and 4 bases from J, with 6 bases between. This CDR3 has 13 residues. The DNA of the CDR3 is TGTGCCAGCAGTTTAGACCTACCAGATACGCAGTATTTT. It specifies CASSLDLPDTQYF.

Ten or more counts support this clonotype. Since it is a stray read in a library aimed at alpha chains, this beta chain has a size that is not meaningful. The gene calls are TRBV4-3 and TRBJ1-5, with a tentative D call TRBD1 (5 bases). The CDR3 length is 17 residues. Germline V gives CDR1 LGHNA, CDR2 YSLEER. Trimming took 0 bases from V and 7 from J, leaving 19 bases between them. The CDR3 spells CASSQDLEQAFGQPQHF. CDR3 DNA sequence: TGCGCCAGCAGCCAAGATCTGGAACAGGCATTCGGGCAGCCCCAGCATTTT.

This clonotype was observed at least ten times. Because this beta chain is a stray read in a library intended to capture alpha chains, its abundance should not be given much weight. V and J are TRBV29-1 and TRBJ2-5; D may be TRBD1 or TRBD2 (6 bases each). The CDR3 is 11 residues long. CDR1 SQVTM and CDR2 ANQGSEA come from the germline V gene. Trimming took 7 bases from V and 5 from J, leaving 11 bases between them. The chain's CDR3 is CSGGGLETQYF. As DNA, the CDR3 is TGCAGCGGAGGGGGGTTGGAGACCCAGTACTTC.

By proportion, this clonotype is large (0.1 to 1%). This beta chain is an off-target read within a library intended for alpha chains, so its frequency means little. The chain is built from TRBV20-1 and TRBJ1-2, with a possible D match to TRBD1 (6 bases). The germline V and J ends were trimmed by 6 bases and 3 bases, with 17 bases remaining between them. Germline values: CDR1 DFQATT, CDR2 SNEGSKA (reference sequence). The CDR3 runs to 14 residues. The CDR3 DNA is TGCAGTGCGACCGATACAGGGTGGGACTATGGCTACACCTTC. Its protein is CSATDTGWDYGYTF.

This clonotype was detected ten times or more. This beta chain is a stray read from a library made for alpha chains; its abundance is not meaningful. The chain is built from TRBV24-1 and TRBJ1-1; maybe TRBD1 (6 bases). V lost 5 bases and J 3 bases, leaving 15 bases between the germline ends. Germline CDR1 and CDR2: KGHDR and SFDVKD. The CDR3 sequence is 15 residues long. CDR3 residues: CATSGAGAADTEAFF. In DNA form, the CDR3 reads TGTGCCACCAGTGGGGCAGGGGCAGCCGACACTGAAGCTTTCTTT.